This T cell receptor (beta chain) was recovered during a study of T-cell memory formation after mild COVID-19. Researchers used 5'RACE with constant-segment primers to make TCR alpha and TCR beta cDNA libraries that carry sample barcodes and UMIs. TCRdb passed the 5' RACE reads through MiXCR, listing each CDR3 protein once. The data hold around 310,000 distinct CDR3 sequences, with less than 25% observed a single time. V was pared by 9 bases and J by 9 bases, with 12 bases between. This CDR3 contains 11 residues. Per the germline V gene, CDR1 is SGHTA and CDR2 is FQGNSA. In its sample, this clonotype was seen a few times.

Sequenced input: PBMCs or a T cell subset sorted from them (not recorded which). The clonotype was recovered from a man in his late teens or twenties who had mild COVID-19 (a few samples of this study predate the infection). Cell type and time point are not known. The genes are TRBV7-2 and TRBJ2-1, with unresolved D. CDR3 sequence reads: CASGIVGEQFF. The CDR3 coding sequence is TGTGCCAGTGGAATCGTAGGTGAGCAGTTCTTC.